This T cell receptor beta chain is from a study of shared clonotypes between healthy human individuals. Across the study: CD4 naive and memory got three plates each, CD8 naive two, CD8 memory one.

A remark on this clone: Its antigen is as yet unknown.

For each subset, genomic DNA was distributed in equal portions over several immunoSEQ plates. Assay: immunoSEQ multiplex PCR; the TCRdb copy retains only in-frame clones and omits some. The table shows more than 2 million clones, with about 95% occurring only once. Naive CD8 isolation took CD45RO-negative cells positively selected for CCR7 and excluded terminally differentiated effector memory CD45RA+ cells. Between the trimmed V and J ends, which lost 3 bases and 5 bases, there was a span of 13 bases. CDR1 MDHEN and CDR2 SYDVKM come from the germline V gene. The CDR3 is 14 residues long. Study outcomes and limitations: Non-shared clonotypes displayed generation probabilities falling below those of clonotypes present in all four donors. The study found 4.5% to 5% of naive CD4 clonotypes shared across a few donors.

Sequenced material: naive CD8+ T cells sorted from blood. The chain is built from TRBV28 and TRBJ2-5, with D possibly TRBD1 on 5 matching bases. The receptor's source is a man aged 18 to 30 in good health. Here the CDR3 DNA reads TGTGCCAGCAGTTTCAGGGCGGTCCGGGAGACCCAGTACTTC. Amino acids: CASSFRAVRETQYF. Drawing the rest from reference TRBV28 and TRBJ2-5, the complete variable domain is DVKVTQSSRYLVKRTGEKVFLECVQDMDHENMFWYRQDPGLGLRLIYFSYDVKMKEKGDIPEGYSVSREKKERFSLILESASTNQTSMYLCASSFRAVRETQYFGPGTRLLVL.